The 7 T cell receptor beta chains reported below all come from one sample, sequenced in a study of shared clonotypes between healthy human individuals. The table came from immunoSEQ multiplex PCR; TCRdb's copy has only in-frame clones and leaves some out. The sample holds fewer than 130,000 clones, 65% to 75% seen once. Sequenced sample: memory CD8+ T cells sorted from blood. Noted subset: CD45RO+ cells pooled with CCR7-negative TemRA cells. All receptors derive from a woman in her twenties or thirties in good health.

V usage is TRBV4-2 and J usage is TRBJ2-7, with D unresolved. The CDR3 covers 15 residues. CDR1 LGHNA and CDR2 YNFKEQ come from the germline V gene. V was cut by 0 bases and J by 1 base, with 10 bases left in between. CDR3 residues: CASSQEGIGSYEQYF. The CDR3 DNA reads as TGTGCCAGCAGCCAAGAGGGTATTGGTTCCTACGAGCAGTACTTC.

This chain joins TRBV5-6 and TRBJ2-7; 7 nucleotides line up with TRBD2. Germline CDR1 and CDR2: SGHDT and YYEEEE. J was trimmed by 3 bases and V by 2 bases; bases with no gene match: 5. There are 14 residues in the CDR3. Here the CDR3 reads CASSFKWGGYEQYF. The CDR3 DNA follows: TGTGCCAGCAGCTTTAAATGGGGGGGCTACGAGCAGTACTTC.

J is TRBJ2-7 and V is TRBV27; either TRBD1 or TRBD2 may fit D (5 bases each). This CDR3 has 15 residues. Trimming pared 3 bases from V and 6 bases from J, leaving 18 bases between. CDR1 and CDR2 (germline): MNHEY, SMNVEV (reference sequence). CDR3 in amino acids: CASSFSSDLGGEQYF. CDR3 nucleotides: TGTGCCAGCAGTTTCAGTTCGGACCTTGGGGGCGAGCAGTACTTC.

The chain recombines TRBV28 with TRBJ2-3, with TRBD2 matching over 8 bases. The junction had 13 bases not matched to a gene; V was cut back by 8 bases and J by 6 bases. The CDR3 sequence is 15 residues long. Germline V gene sequence: CDR1 MDHEN, CDR2 SYDVKM. The CDR3 reads CASLTSDSPLDTQYF. In DNA, the CDR3 is TGTGCCAGCTTGACTAGCGATAGTCCGTTGGATACGCAGTATTTT.

The J gene is TRBJ2-7, the V gene TRBV25-1; TRBD2 agrees at 12 bases. Looked up from germline, CDR1 is MGHDK and CDR2 is SYGVNS. The CDR3 loop spans 14 amino acids. Losses at the gene ends were 5 bases for V and 4 bases for J; bases not matched to a gene: 3. CDR3 sequence: CASSTTSGSYEQYF. CDR3 coding DNA: TGTGCCAGCAGTACGACTAGCGGGAGTTACGAGCAGTACTTC.

The table lists this clone with a count of one. V and J are TRBV4-2 and TRBJ1-1, with a possible D match to TRBD1 (5 bases). Trimming took off 4 bases at V and 1 base at J, with 19 bases between the two ends. The CDR3 runs to 17 residues. Germline loops: CDR1 LGHNA, CDR2 YNFKEQ. CDR3 sequence: CASSLHIDPGPNTEAFF. The CDR3, as DNA: TGTGCCAGCAGCCTCCATATCGACCCGGGACCGAACACTGAAGCTTTCTTT.

This clone was observed a few times. The gene calls are TRBV25-1 and TRBJ2-1, with 7 bases aligning to TRBD1. Germline trimming cut 0 bases from V and 3 bases from J; bases unmatched to any gene: 8. Germline V CDR1 and CDR2: MGHDK, SYGVNS. The CDR3 consists of 17 residues. The CDR3 reads CASSEYHGTDLYNEQFF. The CDR3 nucleotides read TGTGCCAGCAGTGAATATCATGGGACAGATCTCTACAATGAGCAGTTCTTC.